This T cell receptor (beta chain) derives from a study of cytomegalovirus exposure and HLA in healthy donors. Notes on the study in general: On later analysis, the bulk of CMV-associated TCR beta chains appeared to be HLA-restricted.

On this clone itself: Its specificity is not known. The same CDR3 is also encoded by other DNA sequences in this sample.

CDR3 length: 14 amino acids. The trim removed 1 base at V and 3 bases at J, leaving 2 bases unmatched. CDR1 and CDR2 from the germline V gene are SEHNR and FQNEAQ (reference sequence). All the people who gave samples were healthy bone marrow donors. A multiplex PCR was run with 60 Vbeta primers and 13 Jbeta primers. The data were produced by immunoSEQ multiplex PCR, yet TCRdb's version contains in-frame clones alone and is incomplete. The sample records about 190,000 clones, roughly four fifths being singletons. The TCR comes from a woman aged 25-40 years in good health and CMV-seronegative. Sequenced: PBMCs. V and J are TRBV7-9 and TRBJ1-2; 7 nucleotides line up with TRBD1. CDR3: CASSLGQGDYGYTF. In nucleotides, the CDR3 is TGTGCCAGCAGCTTAGGACAGGGAGACTATGGCTACACCTTC.